Below, one T cell receptor (beta chain) is given with its context. Its antigen is unknown. The data stem from a study of cytomegalovirus exposure and HLA in healthy donors. Study-level points and caveats: Clusters of TCRs from the first cohort tended to co-occur in the roughly 120 validation repertoires (as a later analysis found).

The assay was immunoSEQ multiplex PCR, and TCRdb's table has in-frame clones only and misses some. The sample includes approximately 120,000 clones, about 89% seen only once; the top ten take 2%. Separate from the approximately 670-subject first cohort was the 120-subject validation cohort, to which the donors belonged. The clonotype originates from a woman aged 18-29 years in good health and CMV-seronegative. Material for sequencing was PBMCs.

The CDR3 DNA reads as TGTGCCAGCAGCTCGGGACTAGCGGGAGGGCAAGAGACCCAGTACTTC. This gives the protein CASSSGLAGGQETQYF. This chain connects TRBV7-3 to TRBJ2-5; 16 positions match TRBD2. The V gene end was trimmed by 4 bases and the J gene end by 2 bases; junction bases not matched to a gene: 1. CDR1 is SGHTA and CDR2 is FQGTGA in the germline V gene. The CDR3 contains 16 residues.